These 19 T cell receptor beta chains share one sample of origin, sequenced in a study of CD8 T cells in ankylosing spondylitis. Their specific antigens are unknown. Study conclusions and caveats: For ankylosing spondylitis blood, a TCR beta motif of several highly homologous variants appeared characteristic.

MiXCR, applied by TCRdb to the 5' RACE reads, yields one record per CDR3 protein. The table includes about 400,000 distinct CDR3 sequences, approximately 20% detected once. Sequencing was carried out using blood, either unsorted or a sorted T cell fraction (not recorded which). All receptors derive from a male donor with ankylosing spondylitis.

The chain links TRBV5-5 to TRBJ2-1; D tentatively fits TRBD1 or TRBD2 (5 bases each). There are 14 residues in the CDR3. V gave up 7 bases and J gave up 2 bases, with 13 bases separating them. Germline V gene sequence: CDR1 SGHKS, CDR2 YYEKEE (reference sequence). CDR3 protein: CASAGTRAYNEQFF. DNA for the CDR3: TGTGCCAGCGCCGGGACCCGAGCCTACAATGAGCAGTTCTTC.

The genes are TRBV7-6 and TRBJ2-2, with TRBD2 identical over 9 bases. Germline CDR1 SGHVS, CDR2 FNYEAQ. This CDR3 has 17 amino acids. With V trimmed by 2 bases and J by 5 bases, 9 bases remained unmatched. Here the CDR3 reads CASSLSISGSVTGELFF. The CDR3 coding sequence is TGTGCCAGCAGCTTATCCATTAGCGGGAGCGTGACCGGGGAGCTGTTTTTT. Full variable domain (rest looked up from reference TRBV7-6 and TRBJ2-2): GAGVSQSPRYKVTKRGQDVALRCDPISGHVSLYWYRQALGQGPEFLTYFNYEAQQDKSGLPNDRFSAERPEGSISTLTIQRTEQRDSAMYRCASSLSISGSVTGELFFGEGSRLTVL.

This clonotype came up a few times. The chain recombines TRBV5-5 with TRBJ2-2; D is possibly TRBD2 (6 bases). The CDR3 extends over 13 amino acids. V was cut by 4 bases and J by 4 bases, with 8 bases left in between. In germline, CDR1 is SGHKS, CDR2 YYEKEE (reference sequence). CDR3 sequence reads: CASSRGGTGELFF. CDR3 sequence (DNA): TGTGCCAGCAGCCGGGGAGGCACCGGGGAGCTGTTTTTT.

The rearrangement joins TRBV4-2 to TRBJ2-5; weak D call: TRBD2 (6 bases). The CDR3 loop spans 17 amino acids. The V end lost 4 bases, the J end lost 4 bases, and 22 bases lay between the germline ends. Germline CDR1 LGHNA, CDR2 YNFKEQ. The CDR3 sequence is CASSRTLRGTGSETQYF. CDR3 nucleotides: TGTGCCAGCAGCCGAACACTTAGAGGGACTGGATCAGAGACCCAGTACTTC.

This clonotype has a handful of counts. The chain employs TRBV29-1 and TRBJ2-7; D may be TRBD1 or TRBD2 (5 bases each). The V gene's germline CDR1 is SQVTM and CDR2 ANQGSEA. There are 12 residues in the CDR3. V was cut by 6 bases and J by 9 bases, with 18 bases left in between. CDR3 protein: CSVEWDRSGQYF. The CDR3, as DNA: TGCAGCGTCGAATGGGACCGATCCGGGCAGTACTTC.

The sample holds a few counts of this clonotype. J is TRBJ2-3 and V is TRBV20-1, with D possibly matching TRBD1 (5 bases). The V end lost 3 bases, the J end lost 4 bases, and 8 bases lay between the germline ends. This CDR3 has 12 amino acids. Germline lookup yields CDR1 DFQATT and CDR2 SNEGSKA (reference sequence). CDR3 in DNA: TGCAGTGCTAGCCAGGGCCCAGATACGCAGTATTTT. It is translated as CSASQGPDTQYF.

This clonotype was detected a few times. The rearrangement uses TRBV11-3 and TRBJ2-1; TRBD2 matches at 7 bases. Germline V gene data show CDR1 as SGHNT and CDR2 as YENEEA. This CDR3 is 15 amino acids long. Unmatched junction bases numbered 5, after V lost 1 base and J lost 5 bases. The CDR3 loop reads CASSLGRGSHNEQFF. The DNA of the CDR3 is TGTGCCAGCAGCTTAGGCCGCGGGAGCCACAATGAGCAGTTCTTC.

This clonotype occurred many times. This sequence joins TRBV7-6 and TRBJ1-1, with no clear D. The CDR3 has 14 amino acids. Trimming cost V 5 bases and J 1 base, with 11 bases left between them. Germline CDR1 SGHVS, CDR2 FNYEAQ. In DNA, the CDR3 is TGTGCCAGCAGCCTCCGGGAGAGGAACACTGAAGCTTTCTTT. Amino acids: CASSLRERNTEAFF.

The chain joins TRBV11-2 to TRBJ2-1; the match to TRBD2 covers 9 bases. J lost 7 bases, V lost 5 bases, and 12 bases had no gene match. The CDR3 is made up of 16 amino acids. CDR1 is SGHAT, CDR2 FQNNGV, per germline. CDR3 nucleotide sequence: TGTGCCAGCAGCCCTGGGGGGGCGGGAGGGAGGAATGAGCAGTTCTTC. Translation gives CASSPGGAGGRNEQFF.

In this sample, this clonotype turned up once. This rearrangement joins TRBV9 to TRBJ1-6, with D unresolved. The CDR3 runs 17 residues. Between the trimmed V and J ends, which lost 4 bases and 0 bases, there was a span of 14 bases. Germline V gene lookup returns CDR1 SGDLS and CDR2 YYNGEE. In DNA, the CDR3 is TGTGCCAGCAGCTCCCGGCGGGAGAGCTCCTATAATTCACCCCTCCACTTT. Protein product: CASSSRRESSYNSPLHF.

This clonotype was detected only a few times. The chain employs TRBV20-1 and TRBJ2-1; the match to TRBD2 covers 11 bases. The V gene's germline CDR1 is DFQATT and CDR2 SNEGSKA (reference sequence). This CDR3 has 14 residues. With 8 bases clipped from V and 4 bases from J, the junction kept 7 bases outside the gene matches. DNA for the CDR3: TGCAGTCCCCGATTAGCGGGAGGGTACAATGAGCAGTTCTTC. Residues: CSPRLAGGYNEQFF.

This clonotype was seen only a few times. An end of the junction differs from the germline gene, which may be a read error. The chain joins TRBV28 to TRBJ1-5, with D possibly TRBD1 on 6 matching bases. CDR1 and CDR2 (germline): MDHEN, SYDVKM. CDR3 length equals 17 residues. CDR3 loop: CASSFAWTAPSDQPQHF. CDR3 DNA sequence: TGTGCCAGCAGTTTCGCATGGACAGCACCTAGCGATCAGCCCCAGCATTTT.

This clonotype was counted between two and nine times. The rearrangement uses TRBV2 and TRBJ2-1; 10 bases line up with TRBD2. J was trimmed by 3 bases and V by 6 bases; bases with no gene match: 5. The germline CDR1 and CDR2 sequences are SNHLY and FYNNEI. The CDR3 is made up of 15 amino acids. The CDR3 protein is CASRAGTSDYNEQFF. In nucleotides, the CDR3 is TGTGCCAGCAGGGCCGGGACTAGCGACTACAATGAGCAGTTCTTC.

This clonotype was seen at least ten times. This chain connects TRBV4-1 to TRBJ2-3, with D uncertain. Germline V CDR1 and CDR2: MGHRA, YSYEKL. The V end was cut by 0 bases, the J end by 0 bases, with 10 bases between. This CDR3 comprises 16 residues. The CDR3 region has the DNA TGCGCCAGCAGCCAAGAGAGCTTTCTGAGCACAGATACGCAGTATTTT. Translated: CASSQESFLSTDTQYF.

The rearrangement uses TRBV3-1 and TRBJ2-4; D is ambiguous. Germline V lookup: CDR1 LGHDT, CDR2 YNNKEL (reference sequence). Trimming stripped 0 bases from V and 4 bases from J, with 10 bases between. The CDR3 runs to 15 residues. The CDR3 region is CASSQESPWKNIQYF. DNA of the CDR3: TGTGCCAGCAGCCAAGAGTCCCCGTGGAAAAACATTCAGTACTTC.

The V and J genes are TRBV6-5 and TRBJ2-6, with D unresolved. The CDR3 consists of 15 residues. Germline lookup yields CDR1 MNHEY and CDR2 SVGAGI. V lost 0 bases and J lost 0, with 3 bases in between. CDR3 residues: CASSYSFSGANVLTF. The DNA for the CDR3 is TGTGCCAGCAGTTACTCGTTCTCTGGGGCCAACGTCCTGACTTTC.

The chain combines TRBV6-1 with TRBJ2-1; weak D call: TRBD2 (6 bases). The CDR3 runs 16 residues. Trimming pared 5 bases from V and 7 bases from J, leaving 21 bases between. The germline V gene has CDR1 MNHNS and CDR2 SASEGT. CDR3 protein: CASSPTREGRKNEQFF. The CDR3 coding sequence is TGTGCCAGCAGTCCCACGCGGGAAGGGAGGAAAAATGAGCAGTTCTTC.

V is TRBV28 and J is TRBJ2-7; D may be TRBD1 (5 bases). The ends were cut back, 5 bases at V and 3 bases at J, with 23 bases in the middle. CDR3 size: 17 residues. Germline V gives CDR1 MDHEN, CDR2 SYDVKM. The CDR3 loop is CASSGQGESTRIYEQYF. For the CDR3, the DNA is TGTGCCAGCAGTGGTCAGGGTGAGTCCACGCGGATCTACGAGCAGTACTTC.

The chain has TRBV28 and TRBJ2-5; TRBD1 matches 7 bases. CDR1 is MDHEN and CDR2 is SYDVKM in the germline V gene. V lost 8 bases and J lost 2; bases outside the gene matches: 11. The CDR3 has 15 amino acids. CDR3 sequence reads: CASSQPSRGQETQYF. Here the CDR3 DNA reads TGTGCCAGCTCCCAACCTTCCAGGGGGCAAGAGACCCAGTACTTC.